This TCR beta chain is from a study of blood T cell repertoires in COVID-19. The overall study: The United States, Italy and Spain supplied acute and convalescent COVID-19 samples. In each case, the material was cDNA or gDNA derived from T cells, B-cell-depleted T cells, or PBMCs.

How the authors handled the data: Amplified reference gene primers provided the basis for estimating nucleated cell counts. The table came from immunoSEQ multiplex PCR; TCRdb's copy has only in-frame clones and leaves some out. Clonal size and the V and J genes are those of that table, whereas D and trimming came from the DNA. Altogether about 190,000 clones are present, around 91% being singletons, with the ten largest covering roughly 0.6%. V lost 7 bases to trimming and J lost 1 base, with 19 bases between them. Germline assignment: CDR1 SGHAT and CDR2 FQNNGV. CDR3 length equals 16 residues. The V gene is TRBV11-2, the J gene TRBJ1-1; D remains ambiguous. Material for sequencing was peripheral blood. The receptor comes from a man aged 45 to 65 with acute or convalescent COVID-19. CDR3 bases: TGTGCCAGCATCAAACATGTGGCCAGGCAGAACACTGAAGCTTTCTTT. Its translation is CASIKHVARQNTEAFF.